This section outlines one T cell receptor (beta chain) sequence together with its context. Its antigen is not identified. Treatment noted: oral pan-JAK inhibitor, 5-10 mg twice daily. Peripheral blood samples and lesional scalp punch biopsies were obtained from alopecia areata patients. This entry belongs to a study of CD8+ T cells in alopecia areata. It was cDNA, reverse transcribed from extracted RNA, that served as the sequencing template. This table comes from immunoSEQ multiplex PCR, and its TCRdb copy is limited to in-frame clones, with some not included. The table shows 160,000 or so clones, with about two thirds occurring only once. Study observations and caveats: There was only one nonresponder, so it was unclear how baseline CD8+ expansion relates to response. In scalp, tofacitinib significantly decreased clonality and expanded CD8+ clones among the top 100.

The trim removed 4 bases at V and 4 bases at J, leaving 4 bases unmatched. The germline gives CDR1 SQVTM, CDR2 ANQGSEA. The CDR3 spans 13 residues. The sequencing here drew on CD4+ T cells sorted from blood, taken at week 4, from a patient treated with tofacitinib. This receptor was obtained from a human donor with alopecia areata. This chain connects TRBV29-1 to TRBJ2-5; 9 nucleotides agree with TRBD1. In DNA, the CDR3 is TGCAGCGTTGCGGGACAGGGCATAGAGACCCAGTACTTC. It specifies CSVAGQGIETQYF.